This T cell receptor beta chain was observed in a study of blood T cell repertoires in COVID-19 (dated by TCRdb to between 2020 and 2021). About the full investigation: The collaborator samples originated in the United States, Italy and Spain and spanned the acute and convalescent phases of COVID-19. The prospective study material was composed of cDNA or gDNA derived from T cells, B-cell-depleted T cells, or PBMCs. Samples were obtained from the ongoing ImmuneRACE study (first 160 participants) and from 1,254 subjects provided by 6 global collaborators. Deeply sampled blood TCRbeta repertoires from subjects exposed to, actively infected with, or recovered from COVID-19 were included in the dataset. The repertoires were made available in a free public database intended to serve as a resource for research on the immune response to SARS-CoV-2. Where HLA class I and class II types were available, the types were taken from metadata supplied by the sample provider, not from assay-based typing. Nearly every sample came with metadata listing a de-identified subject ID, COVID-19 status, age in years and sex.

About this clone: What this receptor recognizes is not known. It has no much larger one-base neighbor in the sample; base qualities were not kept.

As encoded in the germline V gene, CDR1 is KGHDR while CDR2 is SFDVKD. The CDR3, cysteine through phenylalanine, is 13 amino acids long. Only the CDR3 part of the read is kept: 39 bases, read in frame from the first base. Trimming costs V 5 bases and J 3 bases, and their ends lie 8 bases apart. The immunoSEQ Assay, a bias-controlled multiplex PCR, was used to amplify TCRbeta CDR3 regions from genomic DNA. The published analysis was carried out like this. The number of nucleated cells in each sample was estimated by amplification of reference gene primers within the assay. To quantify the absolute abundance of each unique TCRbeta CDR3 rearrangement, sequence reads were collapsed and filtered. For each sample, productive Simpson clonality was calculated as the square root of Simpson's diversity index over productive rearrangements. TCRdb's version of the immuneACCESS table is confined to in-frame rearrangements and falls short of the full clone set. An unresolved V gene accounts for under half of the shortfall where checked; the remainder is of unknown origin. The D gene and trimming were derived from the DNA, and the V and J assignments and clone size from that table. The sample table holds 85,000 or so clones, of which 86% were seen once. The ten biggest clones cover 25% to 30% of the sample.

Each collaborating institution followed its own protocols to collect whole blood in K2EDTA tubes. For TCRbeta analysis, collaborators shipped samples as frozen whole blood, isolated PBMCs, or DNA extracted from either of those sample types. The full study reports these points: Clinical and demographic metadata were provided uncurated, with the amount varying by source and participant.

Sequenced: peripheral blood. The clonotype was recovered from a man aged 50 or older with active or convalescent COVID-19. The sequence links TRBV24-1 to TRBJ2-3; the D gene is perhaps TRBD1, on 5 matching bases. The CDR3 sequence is CATSADSTDTQYF. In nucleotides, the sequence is TGTGCCACCAGTGCTGACAGTACAGATACGCAGTATTTT.